The rows below give T cell receptor beta chains drawn from one sample of a study of sequential checkpoint blockade in melanoma. Data came from immunoSEQ multiplex PCR; TCRdb stores just in-frame clones and leaves some out. The table includes 2,000 to 3,000 clones, around 33% detected once. The sample consisted of tumor tissue (inferred from file names), taken from a patient given nivolumab and ipilimumab in sequence. The source is a human donor with melanoma. CDR3s include the opening cysteine and the closing phenylalanine or tryptophan. Fields, in order: clone size, V gene, J gene, D gene, CDR3 DNA, CDR3 protein. The D gene is left open where the match is weak. Clone size is stated in some rows and not others, as once, few, many or a class when expanded.

>NA|TRBV28|TRBJ1-2|NA
TGTGCCAGCAGTTTAGTAGGACCCGAGGAGGGCTACACCTTC
CASSLVGPEEGYTF
>few|TRBV9|TRBJ1-5|TRBD1
TGTGCCAGCACCATTGACAGGGATCAGCCCCAGCATTTT
CASTIDRDQPQHF
>medium-sized|TRBV9|TRBJ1-2|NA
TGTGCCAGCACTCAGGGGAACTATGGCTACACCTTC
CASTQGNYGYTF
>NA|TRBV10-2|TRBJ2-1|TRBD2
TGCGCCAGCAGCCACCCGACTAGCGGGGGCCAGTCCTACAATGAGCAGTTCTTC
CASSHPTSGGQSYNEQFF
>NA|TRBV19|TRBJ1-2|NA
TGTGCCAGTAGTTCAGGGGAGGGAGACAACTATGGCTACACCTTC
CASSSGEGDNYGYTF
>few|TRBV6-8|TRBJ2-3|NA
TGTGCCAGCAGCCTCGGAAAGGGAACGCCCCTCCATACGCAGTATTTT
CASSLGKGTPLHTQYF
>few|TRBV11-3|TRBJ2-1|NA
TGTGCCAGCAGCTCGGAGTATCAGGGGTACAGCAATGAGCAGTTCTTC
CASSSEYQGYSNEQFF
>NA|TRBV19|TRBJ2-3|NA
TGTGCCAGTAGTATCCAGGCAGGGGAGGGGACGCAGTATTTT
CASSIQAGEGTQYF
>NA|TRBV6-8|TRBJ2-3|NA
TGTGCCAGCAGCTACGACGGGAGCACAGATACGCAGTATTTT
CASSYDGSTDTQYF
>few|TRBV19|TRBJ2-2|NA
TGTGCCAGTAGTATCACAGCGAACACCGGGGAGCTGTTTTTT
CASSITANTGELFF
>NA|TRBV29-1|TRBJ2-2|NA
TGCAGCGTTGAAGCGGACAACGAATGGAACACCGGGGAGCTGTTTTTT
CSVEADNEWNTGELFF
>large|TRBV19|TRBJ1-5|NA
TGTGCCAGTAGTATGTATGGAGGGGGCAATCAGCCCCAGCATTTT
CASSMYGGGNQPQHF
>few|TRBV6-8|TRBJ1-5|NA
TGTGCCATCAGCATTACCGAAAGCAATCAGCCCCAGCATTTT
CAISITESNQPQHF
>NA|TRBV11-1|TRBJ2-1|NA
TGTGCCAGCAGCCCGGGACTGTCCTGGAGCTCCTACAATGAGCAGTTCTTC
CASSPGLSWSSYNEQFF
>NA|TRBV10-2|TRBJ2-1|NA
TGCGCCAGCAGTGAGGTGGGGGCACGAAAGTTCTTC
CASSEVGARKFF
>few|TRBV22-1|TRBJ2-5|NA
TGTGCCAGCAAACTAGCGGGAGCGGTCAAAGAGACCCAGTACTTC
CASKLAGAVKETQYF
>hyperexpanded|TRBV11-3|TRBJ1-2|NA
TGTGCCAGCAGCCCGATTGAGAGGAGTAACTATGGCTACACCTTC
CASSPIERSNYGYTF
>few|TRBV11-3|TRBJ2-7|NA
TGTGCCAGCAGCACGGGGGACAGTCCCTACGAGCAGTACTTC
CASSTGDSPYEQYF
>NA|TRBV15|TRBJ2-7|NA
TGTGCCACCAGCAGAGATTGGAGGGTCGCATACGAGCAGTACTTC
CATSRDWRVAYEQYF
>medium-sized|TRBV7-1|TRBJ2-1|NA
TGTGCCAGCACCGTAGTCGAAGGCAATGAGCAGTTCTTC
CASTVVEGNEQFF
>NA|TRBV28|TRBJ2-3|NA
TGTGCCAGCAGATTGGACTTATCCTCCCAGTTGGGGCACACAGATACGCAGTATTTT
CASRLDLSSQLGHTDTQYF
>NA|TRBV29-1|TRBJ1-3|TRBD1
TGCAGCGCTAAGACCACAGGGGCTCCAGGAAACACCATATATTTT
CSAKTTGAPGNTIYF
>medium-sized|TRBV6-8|TRBJ1-1|NA
TGTGCCAGCGGAGTGCAGCTTGGCACTGAAGCTTTCTTT
CASGVQLGTEAFF
>few|TRBV10-3|TRBJ2-3|NA
TGTGCCATCTCCGGGACTGAGAGCACAGATACGCAGTATTTT
CAISGTESTDTQYF
>NA|TRBV5-1|TRBJ1-5|NA
TGCGCCAGCAGCTTGGAAGGGTTGCGCAATCAGCCCCAGCATTTT
CASSLEGLRNQPQHF
>NA|TRBV11-3|TRBJ2-6|NA
TGTGCCAGCAGCATAGGGGGGAGGGCTGGGGCCAACGTCCTGACTTTC
CASSIGGRAGANVLTF
>medium-sized|TRBV6-8|TRBJ2-3|NA
TGTGCCAGCAGTTACAGAGGGGGGCTCGGCACAGATACGCAGTATTTT
CASSYRGGLGTDTQYF
>few|TRBV2|TRBJ1-5|TRBD1
TGTGCCAGTCGACAGGGAAATCAGCCCCAGCATTTT
CASRQGNQPQHF
>NA|TRBV18|TRBJ2-1|NA
TGTGCCAGCTCACCACCCGGGCCGGATGAGCAGTTCTTC
CASSPPGPDEQFF
>NA|TRBV28|TRBJ2-7|NA
TGTGCCAGCAGGGAGGGGCCAGGGGGGCCCTACGAGCAGTACTTC
CASREGPGGPYEQYF
>NA|TRBV4-1|TRBJ1-2|TRBD1
TGCGCCAGCAGCCAAAGGCCAGGGACAGTAGGAGAGGGGTATGGCTACACCTTC
CASSQRPGTVGEGYGYTF
>NA|TRBV10-2|TRBJ2-3|TRBD1
TGCGCCATCAGCCCCGCCAGACAGGGGGCTTCAGATACGCAGTATTTT
CAISPARQGASDTQYF
>NA|TRBV15|TRBJ2-2|TRBD2
TGTGCCACCAGCAGCGTGACTAGCGGGATTAACACCGGGGAGCTGTTTTTT
CATSSVTSGINTGELFF
>NA|TRBV28|TRBJ2-7|TRBD1
TGTGCCAGCAGTTTGAGGGACAGGGCAACAAAGGAGCAGTACTTC
CASSLRDRATKEQYF
>NA|TRBV5-1|TRBJ2-2|NA
TGCGCCAGCAGCCAACAAGGAGGTAACACCGGGGAGCTGTTTTTT
CASSQQGGNTGELFF
>NA|TRBV5-1|TRBJ2-7|TRBD1
TGCGCCAGCAGCTTGATGGGGACAGGGAACTACGAGCAGTACTTC
CASSLMGTGNYEQYF
>few|TRBV7-4|TRBJ2-1|NA
TGTGCCAGCAGTGAGATGGCGGGATCCTACAATGAGCAGTTCTTC
CASSEMAGSYNEQFF
>NA|TRBV6-8|TRBJ2-6|NA
TGTGCCAGCAGTTATCGGGGAGAAGGCTCTGGGGCCAACGTCCTGACTTTC
CASSYRGEGSGANVLTF
>medium-sized|TRBV11-3|TRBJ2-3|NA
TGTGCCAGCAGCTTAAGAGACAATCCAGATACGCAGTATTTT
CASSLRDNPDTQYF
>few|TRBV10-2|TRBJ1-2|TRBD1
TGCGCCAGCAGCCCCGCGACAGGGATCAACTATGGCTACACCTTC
CASSPATGINYGYTF
>medium-sized|TRBV1|TRBJ2-3|NA
TGCGCCAGCAGCCAAGATCGCGGCGGGAGTGCAGATACGCAGTATTTT
CASSQDRGGSADTQYF